Each of the 16 T cell receptor beta chains below was sequenced from the same sample in a study of CD8 T cells in ankylosing spondylitis. Each CDR3 protein gets one entry after TCRdb re-called the 5' RACE reads with MiXCR. The data show around 300,000 distinct CDR3 sequences, roughly 14% seen once. Sample: blood, either unsorted or a sorted T cell fraction (not recorded which). The receptors come from a male donor with ankylosing spondylitis or in good health (not recorded which).

This chain links TRBV5-1 with TRBJ2-1; D call uncertain. CDR1 is SGHRS and CDR2 is YFSETQ in the germline V gene. The CDR3 covers 14 residues. V was cut by 5 bases and J by 4 bases, with 13 bases left in between. The CDR3 is CASRQGERYNEQFF. The CDR3 region has the DNA TGCGCCAGCAGACAAGGCGAACGATACAATGAGCAGTTCTTC. Supplemented by reference TRBV5-1 and TRBJ2-1, the full variable domain reads KAGVTQTPRYLIKTRGQQVTLSCSPISGHRSVSWYQQTPGQGLQFLFEYFSETQRNKGNFPGRFSGRQFSNSRSEMNVSTLELGDSALYLCASRQGERYNEQFFGPGTRLTVL.

This clonotype was detected ten times or more. The chain joins TRBV2 to TRBJ2-5, with 7 positions matching TRBD2. Germline CDR1 and CDR2: SNHLY and FYNNEI. The ends lost 7 bases at V and 1 base at J; junction bases unmatched: 6. The CDR3 runs 14 residues. The CDR3 loop reads CASTMRETQETQYF. DNA for the CDR3: TGTGCCAGCACGATGCGGGAGACCCAAGAGACCCAGTACTTC.

This clonotype showed up just a few times. The chain carries TRBV5-5 and TRBJ1-6; 7 bases line up with TRBD1. There are 14 residues in the CDR3. J lost 5 bases, V lost 3 bases, and 2 bases had no gene match. The germline gives CDR1 SGHKS, CDR2 YYEKEE (reference sequence). CDR3 protein: CASSSGQNNSPLHF. The CDR3, as DNA: TGTGCCAGCAGCTCGGGACAGAATAATTCACCCCTCCACTTT.

This sequence joins TRBV10-3 and TRBJ1-3; 7 bases map to TRBD1. Trimming at V came to 8 bases and at J to 1 base, leaving 8 bases not matched to a gene. CDR3 size: 15 residues. Germline CDR1 is ENHRY and CDR2 is SYGVKD. CDR3 sequence (DNA): TGTGCCATCGCCGTCGGGACAGCTTCTGGAAACACCATATATTTT. Translating it yields CAIAVGTASGNTIYF.

This clonotype was seen a few times. This chain joins TRBV18 and TRBJ2-3; a possible D gene is TRBD1 (6 bases). The CDR3 is made up of 14 amino acids. Looked up from germline, CDR1 is KGHSH and CDR2 is LQKENI. Deletions cut 3 bases from V and 8 bases from J, with 15 bases between. This chain's CDR3 is CASSPPGQRGTQYF. In DNA form, the CDR3 reads TGTGCCAGCTCACCTCCGGGACAAAGGGGTACGCAGTATTTT.

This chain links TRBV20-1 with TRBJ2-7, with 11 bases that match TRBD2. This CDR3 contains 14 residues. The junction had 4 bases not matched to a gene; V was cut back by 4 bases and J by 2 bases. The germline V gene has CDR1 DFQATT and CDR2 SNEGSKA (reference sequence). The CDR3 spells CSATGTSGAYEQYF. The CDR3 DNA reads TGCAGTGCTACCGGGACTAGCGGAGCCTACGAGCAGTACTTC.

This clonotype was seen a handful of times. In nucleotides, the CDR3 is TGTGCCAGCAGCTTAGCCAGTCAGGGGGCAGATACGCAGTATTTT. Translating it yields CASSLASQGADTQYF. The V call is TRBV7-2, the J call TRBJ2-3; 7 bases are shared with TRBD1. V dropped 0 bases and J dropped 4; count of bases not matched to a gene: 4. The germline CDR1 and CDR2 sequences are SGHTA and FQGNSA. This CDR3 contains 15 residues.

This clonotype was seen many times. The CDR3 bases are TGTGCCAGCAGCCAACAGTCGAACACTGAAGCTTTCTTT. Translating it yields CASSQQSNTEAFF. This rearrangement joins TRBV4-2 to TRBJ1-1; the D is unclear. Germline V gene data show CDR1 as LGHNA and CDR2 as YNFKEQ. V shed 2 bases and J shed 1 base, with 5 bases lying between them. CDR3 length: 13 residues.

This clonotype was seen a handful of times. This chain links TRBV5-1 with TRBJ2-7, with TRBD1 matching 10 bases. Germline CDR1 SGHRS, CDR2 YFSETQ. The V gene end was trimmed by 2 bases and the J gene end by 6 bases; junction bases not matched to a gene: 5. The CDR3 runs 14 residues. In DNA form, the CDR3 reads TGCGCCAGCAGCTTCGGGGACAGGGGTTCCGAGCAGTACTTC. It yields the protein CASSFGDRGSEQYF.

The table lists this clonotype with a few counts. This chain links TRBV12-3 or TRBV12-4 with TRBJ2-1, with 11 bases identical to TRBD2. The CDR3 spans 14 residues. The V gene end was trimmed by 6 bases and the J gene end by 10 bases; junction bases not matched to a gene: 8. The CDR3 spells CASRTSGTEGEQFF. The CDR3 DNA sequence: TGTGCCAGCAGGACTAGCGGGACCGAAGGAGAGCAGTTCTTC.

This clonotype appeared a few times. This chain connects TRBV2 to TRBJ2-7; TRBD1 aligns across 7 bases. Trimming at V came to 2 bases and at J to 2 bases, leaving 3 bases not matched to a gene. The V gene's germline CDR1 is SNHLY and CDR2 FYNNEI. The CDR3 is 14 amino acids. Here the CDR3 DNA reads TGTGCCAGCAGTGAACTGACAGGGCCCTACGAGCAGTACTTC. Its translation is CASSELTGPYEQYF.

This chain links TRBV5-5 with TRBJ1-1, with 7 bases aligning to TRBD1. V lost 4 bases, J lost 5 bases, and 8 bases stayed unmatched. Per germline, CDR1 SGHKS and CDR2 YYEKEE (reference sequence). The CDR3 runs 14 residues. Written as DNA, the CDR3 is TGTGCCAGCAGCATTCGACAGGGTATGACTGAAGCTTTCTTT. This encodes CASSIRQGMTEAFF. The full variable domain, its missing parts supplied by reference TRBV5-5 and TRBJ1-1, is DAGVTQSPTHLIKTRGQQVTLRCSPISGHKSVSWYQQVLGQGPQFIFQYYEKEERGRGNFPDRFSARQFPNYSSELNVNALLLGDSALYLCASSIRQGMTEAFFGQGTRLTVV.

In this sample, this clonotype turned up a few times. The rearrangement links TRBV20-1 to TRBJ2-1, with TRBD2 identical over 11 bases. After removal of 5 bases from V and 4 bases from J, the junction contained 7 bases not matched to a gene. CDR1 is DFQATT, CDR2 SNEGSKA, per germline (reference sequence). CDR3 length equals 15 residues. CDR3 nucleotides: TGCAGTGCTGGAGGGACTAGCGGCCGTTACAATGAGCAGTTCTTC. It specifies CSAGGTSGRYNEQFF.

The rearrangement links TRBV19 to TRBJ2-7; D call uncertain. V lost 4 bases, J lost 0 bases, and 10 bases lay in between. The CDR3 loop spans 14 amino acids. Germline CDR1 LNHDA, CDR2 SQIVND (reference sequence). The DNA of the CDR3 is TGTGCCAGTAGTAGTCGGCCGTACTCCTACGAGCAGTACTTC. Residues: CASSSRPYSYEQYF.

The chain has TRBV5-1 and TRBJ2-1; 8 nucleotides align to TRBD2. The length of the CDR3 is 15 residues. Germline CDR1 and CDR2: SGHRS and YFSETQ. The ends lost 6 bases at V and 5 bases at J; junction bases unmatched: 10. The CDR3 protein is CASKIPGLEDNEQFF. CDR3 nucleotide sequence: TGCGCCAGCAAAATCCCGGGACTAGAAGACAATGAGCAGTTCTTC.

This chain joins TRBV4-1 and TRBJ2-3; 9 nucleotides match TRBD1. The CDR3 sequence is 15 residues long. The trim removed 0 bases at V and 4 bases at J, leaving 2 bases unmatched. Per germline, CDR1 MGHRA and CDR2 YSYEKL. CDR3 protein: CASSQEDRGPDTQYF. The DNA of the CDR3 is TGCGCCAGCAGCCAAGAGGACAGGGGTCCAGATACGCAGTATTTT.